This T cell receptor beta chain was observed in a study of blood T cells in healthy people across ages. Only one count was recorded for this clonotype. Its target is not known. This may stem from a read error, because a much larger clone lies one nucleotide away. Trimming pared 2 bases from V and 7 bases from J, leaving 11 bases between. The CDR3 has 13 residues. Next came a second PCR, run for roughly 6 to 11 cycles, which used a sample-barcoded 5' primer along with a J-beta primer mix. A single record per CDR3 protein comes from TCRdb applying MiXCR to the 5' RACE reads. The table records about 1.6 million distinct CDR3 sequences, around 35% of them present only once. The authors isolated at least 7 million PBMCs per sample. Total RNA, at least 5.5 micrograms per sample, came from PBMCs. Study findings and constraints: Naive CD4+ cells and diversity were both higher in long-lived donors than in aged donors. Per million T cells, the diversity of TCR beta decreased roughly linearly as age advanced.

The TCR sequence derives from a woman in her 30s in good health. The sequenced material came from blood. The V gene is TRBV12-3 or TRBV12-4, the J gene TRBJ2-5; D not certain. CDR3 loop: CASSLILGWTQYF. In DNA form, the CDR3 reads TGTGCCAGCAGTTTAATACTCGGTTGGACCCAGTACTTC.